This TCR beta chain was recovered during a study of cytomegalovirus exposure and HLA in healthy donors. 13 Jbeta primers and 60 Vbeta primers were used for the PCR. The method was immunoSEQ multiplex PCR; TCRdb's version includes in-frame clones alone and lacks a portion of them. The data show about 160,000 clones, with over 80% seen just once and approximately 1.5% held by the top ten. Regarding the study as a whole: By HLA locus, TCR association rates varied in a later analysis, with DRB1 showing the most and HLA-C the fewest. In a later analysis, at a false discovery rate of 0.05, 15,000 to 20,000 TCR beta sequences were associated with HLA alleles. Most TCR beta V segments were productive about 87% or about 30% of the time in an earlier analysis.

A single count supports this clone. The antigen remains undetermined. CDR3 size: 14 residues. The source of this sequence is a woman under 30 in good health and CMV-seronegative. Sequenced: PBMCs. The chain is built from TRBV21-1 and TRBJ1-2; the table's D call, TRBD1, was not checked against the DNA. TRBV21-1 corresponds to a pseudogene. The CDR3 sequence: CASSRETGGDGYTF. For the CDR3, the DNA is TGTGCCAGCAGCAGAGAAACAGGGGGCGATGGCTACACCTTC.